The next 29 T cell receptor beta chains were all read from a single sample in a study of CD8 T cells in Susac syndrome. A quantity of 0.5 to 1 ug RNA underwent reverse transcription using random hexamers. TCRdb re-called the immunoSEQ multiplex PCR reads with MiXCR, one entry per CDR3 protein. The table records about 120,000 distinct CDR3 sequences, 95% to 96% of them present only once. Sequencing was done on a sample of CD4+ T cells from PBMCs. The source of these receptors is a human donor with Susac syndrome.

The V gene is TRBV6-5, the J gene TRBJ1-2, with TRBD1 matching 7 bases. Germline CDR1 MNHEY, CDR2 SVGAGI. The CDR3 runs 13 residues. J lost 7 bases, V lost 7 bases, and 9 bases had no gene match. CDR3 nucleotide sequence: TGTGCCAGCACCACAGGGGACCGGGGTGGCTACACCTTC. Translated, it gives CASTTGDRGGYTF.

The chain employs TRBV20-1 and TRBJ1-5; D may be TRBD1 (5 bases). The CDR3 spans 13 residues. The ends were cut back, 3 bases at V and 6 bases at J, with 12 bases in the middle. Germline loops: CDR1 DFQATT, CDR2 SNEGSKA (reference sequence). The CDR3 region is CSASRVGGQPQHF. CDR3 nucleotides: TGCAGTGCTAGCCGGGTGGGGGGTCAGCCCCAGCATTTT.

CDR3: CASSLWGGREGGTEAFF. DNA for the CDR3: TGTGCCAGCAGTTTATGGGGGGGCCGTGAAGGAGGTACTGAAGCTTTCTTT. This chain uses TRBV28 with TRBJ1-1, with a weak D call TRBD1 (6 bases). In germline, CDR1 is MDHEN, CDR2 SYDVKM. The CDR3 has 17 residues. V lost 0 bases and J lost 5, with 19 bases in between. The complete variable domain, with remaining parts taken from reference TRBV28 and TRBJ1-1, reads DVKVTQSSRYLVKRTGEKVFLECVQDMDHENMFWYRQDPGLGLRLIYFSYDVKMKEKGDIPEGYSVSREKKERFSLILESASTNQTSMYLCASSLWGGREGGTEAFFGQGTRLTVV.

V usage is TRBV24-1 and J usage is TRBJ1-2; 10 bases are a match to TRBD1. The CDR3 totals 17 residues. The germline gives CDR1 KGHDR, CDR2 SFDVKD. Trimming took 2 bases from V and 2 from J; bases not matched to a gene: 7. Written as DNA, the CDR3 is TGTGCCACCAGTGATTCTACGACAGGGGGCCGAAACTATGGCTACACCTTC. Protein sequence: CATSDSTTGGRNYGYTF.

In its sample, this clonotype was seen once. The CDR3 DNA follows: TGCAGTGCTCTAGGACAGGAGCTGACCTACGAGCAGTACTTC. Translated: CSALGQELTYEQYF. The chain has TRBV20-1 and TRBJ2-7; 7 bases fit TRBD1. CDR3 length: 14 amino acids. From germline, CDR1 is DFQATT and CDR2 SNEGSKA (reference sequence). V shed 5 bases and J 2 bases; nucleotides not matched to a gene: 9.

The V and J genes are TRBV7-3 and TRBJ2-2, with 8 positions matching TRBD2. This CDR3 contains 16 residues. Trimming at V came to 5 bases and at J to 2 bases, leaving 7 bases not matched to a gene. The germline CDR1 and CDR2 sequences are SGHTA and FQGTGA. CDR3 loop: CASSPRGGPNTGELFF. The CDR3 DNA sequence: TGTGCCAGCAGCCCCCGGGGGGGACCAAACACCGGGGAGCTGTTTTTT.

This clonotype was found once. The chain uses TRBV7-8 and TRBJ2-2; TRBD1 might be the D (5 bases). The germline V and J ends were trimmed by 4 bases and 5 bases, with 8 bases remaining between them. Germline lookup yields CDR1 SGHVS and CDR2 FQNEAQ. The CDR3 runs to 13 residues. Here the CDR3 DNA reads TGTGCCAGCAGCTCCAGGGAAACCGGGGAGCTGTTTTTT. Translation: CASSSRETGELFF.

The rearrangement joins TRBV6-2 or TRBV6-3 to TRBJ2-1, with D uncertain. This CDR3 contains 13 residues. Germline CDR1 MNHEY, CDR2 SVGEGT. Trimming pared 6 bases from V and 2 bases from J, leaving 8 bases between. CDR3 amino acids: CASSPGAYNEQFF. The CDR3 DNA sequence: TGTGCCAGCAGCCCAGGAGCCTACAATGAGCAGTTCTTC.

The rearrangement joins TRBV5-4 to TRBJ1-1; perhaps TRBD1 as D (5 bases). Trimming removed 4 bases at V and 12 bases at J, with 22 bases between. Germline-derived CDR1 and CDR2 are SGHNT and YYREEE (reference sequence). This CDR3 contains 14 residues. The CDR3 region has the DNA TGTGCCAGCAGCCCGGTGGGGGTGGACTATTTGACTTTCTTT. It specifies CASSPVGVDYLTFF.

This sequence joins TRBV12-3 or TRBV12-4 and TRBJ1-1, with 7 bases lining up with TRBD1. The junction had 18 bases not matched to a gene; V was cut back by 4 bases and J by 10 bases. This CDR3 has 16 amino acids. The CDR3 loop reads CASSYGLGNRGRGAFF. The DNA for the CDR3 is TGTGCCAGCAGTTACGGCCTTGGGAACAGGGGAAGGGGAGCTTTCTTT.

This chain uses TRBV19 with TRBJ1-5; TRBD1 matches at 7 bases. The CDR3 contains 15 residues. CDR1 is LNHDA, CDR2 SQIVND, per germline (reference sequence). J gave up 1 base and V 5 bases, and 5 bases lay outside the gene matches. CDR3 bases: TGTGCCAGTAGTCCCCCAGGGGGGAGCAATCAGCCCCAGCATTTT. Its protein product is CASSPPGGSNQPQHF.

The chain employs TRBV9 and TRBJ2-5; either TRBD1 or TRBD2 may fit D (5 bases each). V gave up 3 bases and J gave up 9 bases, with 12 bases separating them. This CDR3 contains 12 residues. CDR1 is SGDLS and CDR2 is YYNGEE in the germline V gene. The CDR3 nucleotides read TGTGCCAGCAGCGCCTCAGGGACGGCCCAGTACTTC. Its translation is CASSASGTAQYF. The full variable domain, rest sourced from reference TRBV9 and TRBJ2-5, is DSGVTQTPKHLITATGQRVTLRCSPRSGDLSVYWYQQSLDQGLQFLIQYYNGEERAKGNILERFSAQQFPDLHSELNLSSLELGDSALYFCASSASGTAQYFGPGTRLLVL.

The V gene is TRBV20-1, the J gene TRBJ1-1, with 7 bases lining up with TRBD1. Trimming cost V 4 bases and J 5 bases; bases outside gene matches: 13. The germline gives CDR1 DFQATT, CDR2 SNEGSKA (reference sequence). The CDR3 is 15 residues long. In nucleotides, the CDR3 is TGCAGTGCTACGCCCTCGACAGGGAGGGATACTGAAGCTTTCTTT. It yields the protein CSATPSTGRDTEAFF.

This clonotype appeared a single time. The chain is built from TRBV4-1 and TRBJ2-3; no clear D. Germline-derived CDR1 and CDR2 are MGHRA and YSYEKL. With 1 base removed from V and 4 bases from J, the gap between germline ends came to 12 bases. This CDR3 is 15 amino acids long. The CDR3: CASSQGVIVADTQYF. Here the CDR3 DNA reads TGCGCCAGCAGCCAAGGGGTAATAGTCGCAGATACGCAGTATTTT.

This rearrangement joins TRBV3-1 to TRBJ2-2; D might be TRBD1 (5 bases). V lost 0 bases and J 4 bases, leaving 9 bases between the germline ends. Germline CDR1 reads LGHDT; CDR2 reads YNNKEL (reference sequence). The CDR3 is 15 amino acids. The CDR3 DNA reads TGTGCCAGCAGCCAAGAACAGGTGACCACCGGGGAGCTGTTTTTT. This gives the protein CASSQEQVTTGELFF.

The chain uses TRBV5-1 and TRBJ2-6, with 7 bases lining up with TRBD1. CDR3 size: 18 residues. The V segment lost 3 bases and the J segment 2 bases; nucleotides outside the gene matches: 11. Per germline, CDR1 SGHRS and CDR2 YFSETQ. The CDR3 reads CASSSGWAGGAGANVLTF. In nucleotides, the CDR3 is TGCGCCAGCAGCTCGGGCTGGGCAGGGGGAGCTGGGGCCAACGTCCTGACTTTC. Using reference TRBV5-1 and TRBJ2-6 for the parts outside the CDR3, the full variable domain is KAGVTQTPRYLIKTRGQQVTLSCSPISGHRSVSWYQQTPGQGLQFLFEYFSETQRNKGNFPGRFSGRQFSNSRSEMNVSTLELGDSALYLCASSSGWAGGAGANVLTFGAGSRLTVL.

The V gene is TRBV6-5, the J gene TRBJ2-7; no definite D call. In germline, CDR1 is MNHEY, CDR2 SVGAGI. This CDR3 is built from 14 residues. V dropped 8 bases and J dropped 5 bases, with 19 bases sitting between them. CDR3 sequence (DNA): TGTGCCAGCGGTTCAGTGGGGTCTAAGAACGAGCAGTACTTC. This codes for CASGSVGSKNEQYF.

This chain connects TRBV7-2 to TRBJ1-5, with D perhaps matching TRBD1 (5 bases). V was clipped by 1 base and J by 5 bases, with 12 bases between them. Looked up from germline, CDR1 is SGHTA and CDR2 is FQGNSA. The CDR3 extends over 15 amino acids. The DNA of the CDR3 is TGTGCCAGCAGCTTAGGGACACGCTCCCATCAGCCCCAGCATTTT. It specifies CASSLGTRSHQPQHF.

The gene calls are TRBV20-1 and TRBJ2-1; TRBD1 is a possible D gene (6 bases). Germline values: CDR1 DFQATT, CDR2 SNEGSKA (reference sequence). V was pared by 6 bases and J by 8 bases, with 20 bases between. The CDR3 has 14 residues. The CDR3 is CSAHLQTGYDEQFF. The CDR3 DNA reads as TGCAGTGCCCACCTCCAAACAGGGTACGATGAGCAGTTCTTC.

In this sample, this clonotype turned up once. The CDR3 sequence: CSVEDGRGAKNIQYF. DNA for the CDR3: TGCAGCGTTGAAGATGGGAGGGGGGCCAAAAACATTCAGTACTTC. J is TRBJ2-4 and V is TRBV29-1, with a possible D match to TRBD2 (7 bases). V lost 0 bases and J lost 1, with 10 bases in between. Germline V gene lookup returns CDR1 SQVTM and CDR2 ANQGSEA. The CDR3 covers 15 residues.

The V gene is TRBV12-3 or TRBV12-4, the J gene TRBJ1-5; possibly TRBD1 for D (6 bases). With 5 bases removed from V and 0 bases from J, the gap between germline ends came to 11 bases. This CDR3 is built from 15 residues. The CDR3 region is CASSTNRDSNQPQHF. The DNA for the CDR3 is TGTGCCAGCAGTACCAACAGGGATAGCAATCAGCCCCAGCATTTT.

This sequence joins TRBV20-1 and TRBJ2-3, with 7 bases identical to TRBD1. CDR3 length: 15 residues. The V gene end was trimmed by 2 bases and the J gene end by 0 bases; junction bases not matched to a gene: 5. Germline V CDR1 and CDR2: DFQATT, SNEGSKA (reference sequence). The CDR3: CSARRRRGSTDTQYF. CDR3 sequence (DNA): TGCAGTGCTAGACGCCGCAGGGGGAGCACAGATACGCAGTATTTT.

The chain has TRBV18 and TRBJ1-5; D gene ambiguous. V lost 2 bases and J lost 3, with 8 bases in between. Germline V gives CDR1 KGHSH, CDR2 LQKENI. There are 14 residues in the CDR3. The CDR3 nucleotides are TGTGCCAGCTCACCAGTTGTGAACAATCAGCCCCAGCATTTT. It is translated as CASSPVVNNQPQHF.

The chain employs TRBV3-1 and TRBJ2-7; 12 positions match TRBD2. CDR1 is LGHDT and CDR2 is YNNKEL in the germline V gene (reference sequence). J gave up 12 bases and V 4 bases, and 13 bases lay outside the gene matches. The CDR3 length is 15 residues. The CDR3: CASSPGRLAGGNGYF. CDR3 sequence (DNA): TGTGCCAGCAGCCCAGGTCGGCTAGCGGGAGGGAACGGGTACTTC.

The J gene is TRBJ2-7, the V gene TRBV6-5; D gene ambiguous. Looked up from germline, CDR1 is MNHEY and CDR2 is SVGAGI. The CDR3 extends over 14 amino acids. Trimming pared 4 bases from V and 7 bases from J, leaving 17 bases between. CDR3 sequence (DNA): TGTGCCAGCAGTTTTGCATCGGGTGGGATGGAGCAGTACTTC. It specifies CASSFASGGMEQYF.

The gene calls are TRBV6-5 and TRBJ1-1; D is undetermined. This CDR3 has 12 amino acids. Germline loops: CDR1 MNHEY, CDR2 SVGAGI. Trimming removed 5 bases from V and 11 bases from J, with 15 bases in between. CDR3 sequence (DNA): TGTGCCAGCAGTGCCCCGTCGGGGAAGGCTTTCTTT. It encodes CASSAPSGKAFF.

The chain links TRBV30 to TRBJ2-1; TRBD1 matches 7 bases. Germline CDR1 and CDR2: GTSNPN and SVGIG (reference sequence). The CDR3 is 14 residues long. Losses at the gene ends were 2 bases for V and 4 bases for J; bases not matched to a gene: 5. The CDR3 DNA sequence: TGTGCCTGGAGTCTTAGGGGGCTATACAATGAGCAGTTCTTC. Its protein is CAWSLRGLYNEQFF.

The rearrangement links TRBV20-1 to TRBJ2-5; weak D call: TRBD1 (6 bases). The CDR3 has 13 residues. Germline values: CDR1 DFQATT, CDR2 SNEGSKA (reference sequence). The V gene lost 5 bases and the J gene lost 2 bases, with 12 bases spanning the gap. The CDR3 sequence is CSAGRGQQETQYF. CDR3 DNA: TGCAGTGCTGGAAGAGGACAGCAAGAGACCCAGTACTTC.

CDR3 coding DNA: TGCGCCAGCAGCCCGCCCCAAGAGACCCAGTACTTC. Translating gives CASSPPQETQYF. J is TRBJ2-5 and V is TRBV5-1; D gene uncertain. The V end was cut by 4 bases, the J end by 1 base, with 5 bases between. This CDR3 has 12 residues. CDR1 and CDR2 (germline): SGHRS, YFSETQ.